This T cell receptor beta chain appears in the sequencing data of a study of identifying expanded T cells in peripheral blood. Clones were sequenced by immunoSEQ multiplex PCR, and TCRdb holds only the in-frame ones, with some missing. The sample lists some 81,000 clones; 84% were seen once. This clone was seen a few times. Its target is unknown. Collection occurred without any documented infections or immune events in donors. Study-level results: Clone count variance between roughly 2-week samples rose with total template count. Over two and four weeks, about 17 and 20 clones changed, versus more than 1 between replicates.

The CDR3 loop spans 13 amino acids. The ends were cut back, 7 bases at V and 1 base at J, with 9 bases in the middle. Germline V lookup: CDR1 SGHAT, CDR2 FQDESV (reference sequence). This clonotype was obtained from a person aged 18-70 years in good health. Source material: blood. The V call is TRBV11-1, the J call TRBJ2-3; D perhaps matches TRBD2 (5 bases). The CDR3 nucleotides are TGTGCCAGCACCAACGGGGGCACAGATACGCAGTATTTT. This sequence encodes CASTNGGTDTQYF. The complete variable domain, with remaining parts taken from reference TRBV11-1 and TRBJ2-3, reads EAEVAQSPRYKITEKSQAVAFWCDPISGHATLYWYRQILGQGPELLVQFQDESVVDDSQLPKDRFSAERLKGVDSTLKIQPAELGDSAMYLCASTNGGTDTQYFGPGTRLTVL.